These 31 T cell receptor beta chains were sequenced from one sample in a study of T cells after posttransplantation cyclophosphamide. Profiled with immunoSEQ multiplex PCR; TCRdb holds only in-frame clones, not every one. The sample contains approximately 29,000 clones, just over 85% of which appear only once. Sequences were obtained from PBMCs. The receptors come from a man aged 50 to 59.

The chain couples TRBV27 to TRBJ2-7; TRBD1 matches 8 bases. J gave up 1 base and V 6 bases, and 11 bases lay outside the gene matches. CDR3 length equals 16 residues. The germline gives CDR1 MNHEY, CDR2 SMNVEV (reference sequence). The CDR3 region is CASSSSDRGESYEQYF. Written as DNA, the CDR3 is TGTGCCAGCAGCTCGTCAGACAGGGGCGAATCCTACGAGCAGTACTTC.

The chain has TRBV30 and TRBJ2-2; no clear D gene. The V gene's germline CDR1 is GTSNPN and CDR2 SVGIG (reference sequence). The V end was cut by 2 bases, the J end by 0 bases, with 10 bases between. CDR3 length: 15 residues. In nucleotides, the CDR3 is TGTGCCTGGAGTCTAGATATTTCGAACACCGGGGAGCTGTTTTTT. Its protein product is CAWSLDISNTGELFF.

This chain links TRBV18 with TRBJ2-4; D possibly corresponds to TRBD1 (5 bases). The length of the CDR3 is 16 residues. CDR1 KGHSH and CDR2 LQKENI come from the germline V gene. Trimming pared 2 bases from V and 3 bases from J, leaving 14 bases between. The chain's CDR3 is CASSPYGDSFKNIQYF. The CDR3, as DNA: TGTGCCAGCTCACCATACGGAGACAGTTTCAAAAACATTCAGTACTTC.

The rearrangement uses TRBV5-1 and TRBJ1-3; no clear D. The CDR3 runs 17 residues. Germline CDR1 reads SGHRS; CDR2 reads YFSETQ. V was clipped by 0 bases and J by 3 bases, with 16 bases between them. The CDR3 sequence is CASSLGADKGGGNTIYF. The CDR3 nucleotides are TGCGCCAGCAGCTTGGGAGCAGACAAGGGAGGTGGAAACACCATATATTTT.

In this sample, this clone turned up a few times. The genes are TRBV29-1 and TRBJ1-2; D may be TRBD1 (5 bases). CDR3 length: 14 residues. V was pared by 4 bases and J by 3 bases, with 15 bases between. Germline V gene data show CDR1 as SQVTM and CDR2 as ANQGSEA. CDR3 in amino acids: CSVGSAGSDYGYTF. CDR3 nucleotides: TGCAGCGTTGGTTCAGCAGGGTCAGACTATGGCTACACCTTC.

The V gene is TRBV7-3, the J gene TRBJ2-2; maybe TRBD1 (6 bases). Trimming shortened V by 1 base and J by 3 bases, and 6 bases separated the two germline ends. CDR3 length: 14 residues. Looked up from germline, CDR1 is SGHTA and CDR2 is FQGTGA. CDR3 in amino acids: CASSLNRDTGELFF. The CDR3 DNA is TGTGCCAGCAGCTTAAACAGGGACACCGGGGAGCTGTTTTTT.

The chain employs TRBV6-1 and TRBJ2-3; possible D gene TRBD2, 6 bases. The CDR3 totals 15 residues. V lost 4 bases and J 0 bases, leaving 11 bases between the germline ends. The germline gives CDR1 MNHNS, CDR2 SASEGT. DNA of the CDR3: TGTGCCAGCAGTGCACCGGGACTCAGCACAGATACGCAGTATTTT. Translation gives CASSAPGLSTDTQYF.

The chain recombines TRBV5-6 with TRBJ2-5; 7 positions agree with TRBD2. The CDR3 length is 16 residues. Per the germline V gene, CDR1 is SGHDT and CDR2 is YYEEEE. V shed 2 bases and J 1 base; nucleotides not matched to a gene: 8. Here the CDR3 reads CASSFPAGVFQETQYF. In DNA, the CDR3 is TGTGCCAGCAGCTTTCCGGCGGGGGTCTTCCAAGAGACCCAGTACTTC.

V usage is TRBV7-9 and J usage is TRBJ2-7; D is perhaps TRBD2 (6 bases). V shed 4 bases and J shed 2 bases, with 27 bases lying between them. This CDR3 contains 19 residues. In germline, CDR1 is SEHNR, CDR2 FQNEAQ (reference sequence). The CDR3 loop reads CASSSWTGAGSGSTYEQYF. DNA of the CDR3: TGTGCCAGCAGCTCTTGGACGGGAGCAGGGAGTGGATCCACCTACGAGCAGTACTTC.

The V call is TRBV28, the J call TRBJ2-7; TRBD1 might be the D (5 bases). The CDR3 covers 12 residues. V was clipped by 7 bases and J by 4 bases, with 11 bases between them. The V gene's germline CDR1 is MDHEN and CDR2 SYDVKM. The CDR3 sequence: CASTSQGYEQYF. The CDR3, as DNA: TGTGCCAGCACCTCTCAGGGTTACGAGCAGTACTTC.

The chain links TRBV10-3 to TRBJ1-1; 7 nucleotides agree with TRBD1. The ends lost 7 bases at V and 1 base at J; junction bases unmatched: 9. Per germline, CDR1 ENHRY and CDR2 SYGVKD. This CDR3 region has 15 residues. The CDR3 nucleotides read TGTGCCATCACCCAAAGACAGGGTCAGAACACTGAAGCTTTCTTT. Its translation: CAITQRQGQNTEAFF.

The chain combines TRBV30 with TRBJ2-5; D is undetermined. Trimming took 0 bases from V and 4 from J, leaving 9 bases between them. This CDR3 is 13 amino acids long. CDR1 and CDR2 (germline): GTSNPN, SVGIG (reference sequence). As DNA, the CDR3 is TGTGCCTGGAGTGTACTTAGTTTAGAGACCCAGTACTTC. Its translation: CAWSVLSLETQYF.

This clone has a single count. The chain carries TRBV5-1 and TRBJ2-2, with D unclear. The V gene's germline CDR1 is SGHRS and CDR2 YFSETQ. The CDR3 runs 13 residues. V was trimmed by 4 bases and J by 7 bases, leaving 11 bases between them. CDR3 loop: CASSTLSFGELFF. In DNA form, the CDR3 reads TGCGCCAGCAGCACTCTTAGTTTCGGGGAGCTGTTTTTT.

The gene calls are TRBV15 and TRBJ1-1; D remains unclear. V lost 0 bases and J 4 bases, leaving 15 bases between the germline ends. The CDR3 sequence is 16 residues long. CDR1 and CDR2 from the germline V gene are LNHNV and YYDKDF (reference sequence). The CDR3 reads CATSRDGLDRTTEAFF. DNA for the CDR3: TGTGCCACCAGCAGAGATGGCCTAGACCGTACCACTGAAGCTTTCTTT. Full variable domain (rest looked up from reference TRBV15 and TRBJ1-1): DAMVIQNPRYQVTQFGKPVTLSCSQTLNHNVMYWYQQKSSQAPKLLFHYYDKDFNNEADTPDNFQSRRPNTSFCFLDIRSPGLGDTAMYLCATSRDGLDRTTEAFFGQGTRLTVV.

This clone was recorded a few times. This chain links TRBV29-1 with TRBJ1-5, with D possibly being TRBD1 (6 bases). Trimming left V 4 bases short and J 5 bases short, with 18 bases between. The CDR3 runs to 15 residues. Per the germline V gene, CDR1 is SQVTM and CDR2 is ANQGSEA. CDR3 bases: TGCAGCGTTGCGATTGGCCGGGACATAGATCAGCCCCAGCATTTT. Translating it yields CSVAIGRDIDQPQHF.

The chain uses TRBV30 and TRBJ1-2; D unresolved. The V end was cut by 7 bases, the J end by 3 bases, with 9 bases between. Per germline, CDR1 GTSNPN and CDR2 SVGIG (reference sequence). CDR3 length: 11 amino acids. As DNA, the CDR3 is TGTGCCTTACACGGGGACTATGGCTACACCTTC. As protein: CALHGDYGYTF.

The chain carries TRBV19 and TRBJ2-7, with 7 bases aligning to TRBD1. The CDR3 totals 15 residues. Germline V gene lookup returns CDR1 LNHDA and CDR2 SQIVND (reference sequence). With 5 bases clipped from V and 3 bases from J, the junction kept 10 bases outside the gene matches. The CDR3 sequence is CASSEDPGGYYEQYF. CDR3 coding DNA: TGTGCCAGTAGTGAGGATCCAGGGGGATACTACGAGCAGTACTTC.

The CDR3 protein is CASSRGQGWEAFF. For the CDR3, the DNA is TGTGCCAGTAGTCGAGGACAGGGGTGGGAAGCTTTCTTT. The V call is TRBV19, the J call TRBJ1-1; 9 bases align to TRBD1. Trimming took 5 bases from V and 8 from J; bases not matched to a gene: 6. CDR3 size: 13 residues. Per the germline V gene, CDR1 is LNHDA and CDR2 is SQIVND (reference sequence).

This rearrangement joins TRBV7-2 to TRBJ1-5; D remains ambiguous. This CDR3 spans 13 amino acids. The germline gives CDR1 SGHTA, CDR2 FQGNSA. Trimming left V 2 bases short and J 6 bases short, with 8 bases between. This CDR3 reads CASSLLGSQPQHF. The CDR3, as DNA: TGTGCCAGCAGCTTATTGGGGAGTCAGCCCCAGCATTTT.

The CDR3 region has the DNA TGTGCCAGCTTCTTACAGGGTTGGGGGAACACTGAAGCTTTCTTT. Its protein product is CASFLQGWGNTEAFF. The chain links TRBV19 to TRBJ1-1; D is possibly TRBD1 (6 bases). This CDR3 is built from 15 residues. Germline CDR1 is LNHDA and CDR2 is SQIVND (reference sequence). Trimming took off 9 bases at V and 1 base at J, with 18 bases between the two ends.

The gene calls are TRBV5-4 and TRBJ2-5; 7 nucleotides align to TRBD1. Per germline, CDR1 SGHNT and CDR2 YYREEE (reference sequence). The J segment lost 3 bases and the V segment lost 4 bases, leaving 3 bases of the junction unmatched. This CDR3 is 13 amino acids long. The DNA of the CDR3 is TGTGCCAGCAGCCTTGGGACAGAAGAGACCCAGTACTTC. This encodes CASSLGTEETQYF.

This clone appeared a single time. The chain carries TRBV9 and TRBJ2-1; the match to TRBD2 covers 9 bases. Germline V gene lookup returns CDR1 SGDLS and CDR2 YYNGEE. This CDR3 has 16 amino acids. V trimming: 4 bases; J trimming: 0 bases; junction bases outside the gene matches: 5. The CDR3, as DNA: TGTGCCAGCAGCCACAATAGCGGGAGCTCCTACAATGAGCAGTTCTTC. Encoded protein: CASSHNSGSSYNEQFF. The full variable domain, with the rest looked up from reference TRBV9 and TRBJ2-1, is DSGVTQTPKHLITATGQRVTLRCSPRSGDLSVYWYQQSLDQGLQFLIQYYNGEERAKGNILERFSAQQFPDLHSELNLSSLELGDSALYFCASSHNSGSSYNEQFFGPGTRLTVL.

The chain is built from TRBV15 and TRBJ1-1; a possible D gene is TRBD1 (6 bases). The germline V gene has CDR1 LNHNV and CDR2 YYDKDF (reference sequence). The V gene lost 3 bases and the J gene lost 10 bases, with 18 bases spanning the gap. CDR3 size: 14 residues. CDR3 in amino acids: CATSSYQGSNGAFF. CDR3 coding DNA: TGTGCCACCAGCAGCTACCAGGGGTCTAATGGAGCTTTCTTT.

The genes are TRBV5-4 and TRBJ2-1; D might be TRBD2 (7 bases). Looked up from germline, CDR1 is SGHNT and CDR2 is YYREEE (reference sequence). The ends were cut back, 0 bases at V and 8 bases at J, with 21 bases in the middle. The CDR3 has 17 residues. The CDR3 is CASSLDRRRGGGDEQFF. CDR3 DNA: TGTGCCAGCAGCTTGGATAGGCGGCGTGGAGGGGGGGATGAGCAGTTCTTC.

This clone was detected once. This chain links TRBV13 with TRBJ2-1; 8 nucleotides agree with TRBD1. The ends lost 3 bases at V and 6 bases at J; junction bases unmatched: 10. CDR1 PRHDT and CDR2 FYEKMQ come from the germline V gene (reference sequence). The CDR3 spans 16 residues. The CDR3: CASSFRQGSSLNEQFF. CDR3 nucleotide sequence: TGTGCCAGCAGCTTTAGACAGGGGAGTTCCCTCAATGAGCAGTTCTTC.

V is TRBV6-1 and J is TRBJ1-2, with 7 positions matching TRBD1. CDR1 is MNHNS, CDR2 SASEGT, per germline. Losses at the gene ends were 0 bases for V and 13 bases for J; bases not matched to a gene: 8. The CDR3 spans 13 residues. The CDR3 loop is CASSEAGTALSTF. The CDR3 DNA is TGTGCCAGCAGTGAAGCTGGGACAGCCCTCTCCACCTTC.

The rearrangement joins TRBV7-9 to TRBJ2-7, with no clear D. Trimming shortened V by 6 bases and J by 1 base, and 7 bases separated the two germline ends. CDR1 and CDR2 from the germline V gene are SEHNR and FQNEAQ (reference sequence). CDR3 size: 12 residues. The CDR3 reads CASSRMSYEQYF. CDR3 nucleotide sequence: TGTGCCAGCAGTCGTATGTCCTACGAGCAGTACTTC.

The CDR3 DNA is TGTGCCAGCTCACCGATGGAACTAGCGGGGGGTATAGCCAAAAACATTCAGTACTTC. Its translation: CASSPMELAGGIAKNIQYF. The V call is TRBV18, the J call TRBJ2-4; 12 bases match TRBD2. Trimming removed 3 bases from V and 0 bases from J; junction bases left unmatched: 9. Germline values: CDR1 KGHSH, CDR2 LQKENI. The CDR3 covers 19 residues.

This clone showed up just a few times. The rearrangement links TRBV7-8 to TRBJ1-6; no definite D call. Germline CDR1 and CDR2: SGHVS and FQNEAQ. Trimming shortened V by 6 bases and J by 4 bases, and 10 bases separated the two germline ends. This CDR3 contains 14 residues. The CDR3 bases are TGTGCCAGCAGAAAAACTACATATAATTCACCCCTCCACTTT. This encodes CASRKTTYNSPLHF. Full variable domain (rest looked up from reference TRBV7-8 and TRBJ1-6): GAGVSQSPRYKVAKRGQDVALRCDPISGHVSLFWYQQALGQGPEFLTYFQNEAQLDKSGLPSDRFFAERPEGSVSTLKIQRTQQEDSAVYLCASRKTTYNSPLHFGNGTRLTVT.

The V gene is TRBV30, the J gene TRBJ2-7; 8 bases fit TRBD1. There are 12 residues in the CDR3. J gave up 6 bases and V 6 bases, and 7 bases lay outside the gene matches. Germline V gene data show CDR1 as GTSNPN and CDR2 as SVGIG (reference sequence). CDR3 in DNA: TGTGCCTGTGACAGGGGTTTATCCGAGCAGTACTTC. This sequence encodes CACDRGLSEQYF.

The chain uses TRBV7-9 and TRBJ2-7; D unresolved. The CDR3 covers 16 residues. CDR1 and CDR2 (germline): SEHNR, FQNEAQ (reference sequence). Trimming removed 3 bases from V and 0 bases from J, with 15 bases in between. The CDR3, as DNA: TGTGCCAGCAGCTTCGGGTCGGCTACGATCTCCTACGAGCAGTACTTC. Translated, it gives CASSFGSATISYEQYF.